This section outlines one T cell receptor beta chain sequence together with its context. V lost 7 bases and J lost 4, with 16 bases in between. The CDR3 contains 15 residues. Germline CDR1 KGHSY, CDR2 FQNENV. The data stem from a study of T cell responses to AZD1222 COVID-19 vaccine. The data were produced by immunoSEQ multiplex PCR, yet TCRdb's version contains in-frame clones alone and is incomplete. This sample's table reports 150,000 or so clones. J is TRBJ2-2 and V is TRBV16; D unresolved. Input material: peripheral blood. The origin of this receptor is an adult in good health. CDR3 coding DNA: TGTGCCAGCACCGAACACCTGGGGTTCACCGGGGAGCTGTTTTTT. Translated, it gives CASTEHLGFTGELFF.